One and the same sample provided the 22 T cell receptor beta chains below, sequenced in a study of blood T cell repertoires in COVID-19. Profiling relied on immunoSEQ multiplex PCR, and the TCRdb table lists in-frame clones only, not all of them. The table lists roughly 90,000 clones, approximately 79% of them singletons. Sequencing input: peripheral blood. The origin of the receptors is a woman older than 75 with active or convalescent COVID-19.

This chain links TRBV12-3 or TRBV12-4 with TRBJ1-1; D not resolved. The germline V and J ends were trimmed by 6 bases and 5 bases, with 13 bases remaining between them. The length of the CDR3 is 13 residues. CDR3 protein: CASSATFETEAFF. CDR3 sequence (DNA): TGTGCCAGCAGCGCAACCTTTGAGACTGAAGCTTTCTTT.

V usage is TRBV14 and J usage is TRBJ1-2; no clear D. The CDR3 is 13 amino acids. Between the trimmed V and J ends, which lost 4 bases and 7 bases, there was a span of 13 bases. Germline V gives CDR1 SGHDN, CDR2 FVKESK. DNA of the CDR3: TGTGCCAGCAGCCTCGTGGAGGGTCTTGGCTACACCTTC. Translating gives CASSLVEGLGYTF.

This clone was seen more than once but under ten times. The CDR3: CASSQPGTGDYEQYF. For the CDR3, the DNA is TGTGCCAGCAGCCAACCCGGGACAGGGGACTACGAGCAGTACTTC. This chain joins TRBV5-4 and TRBJ2-7, with 10 bases that match TRBD1. The V segment lost 4 bases and the J segment 3 bases; nucleotides outside the gene matches: 7. Germline CDR1 is SGHNT and CDR2 is YYREEE (reference sequence). The CDR3 extends over 15 amino acids.

This clone has only one observation. The rearrangement joins TRBV29-1 to TRBJ2-7; TRBD1 is a possible D gene (5 bases). The CDR3 totals 12 residues. Germline CDR1 SQVTM, CDR2 ANQGSEA. Trimming took 6 bases from V and 6 from J, leaving 15 bases between them. The CDR3: CSVDARAGEQYF. In DNA form, the CDR3 reads TGCAGCGTCGACGCCAGGGCTGGCGAGCAGTACTTC.

This chain joins TRBV19 and TRBJ2-7; the match to TRBD2 covers 7 bases. This CDR3 comprises 15 residues. Germline trimming cut 1 base from V and 2 bases from J; bases unmatched to any gene: 5. Germline CDR1 and CDR2: LNHDA and SQIVND (reference sequence). CDR3 loop: CASSIGASGTYEQYF. DNA of the CDR3: TGTGCCAGTAGTATAGGGGCTAGCGGAACCTACGAGCAGTACTTC.

For the CDR3, the DNA is TGTGCCAGTAGTGCAGGGGACCCTGGAAACACCATATATTTT. It is translated as CASSAGDPGNTIYF. The gene calls are TRBV19 and TRBJ1-3; tentative D call: TRBD1 (6 bases). The CDR3 totals 14 residues. Germline lookup yields CDR1 LNHDA and CDR2 SQIVND (reference sequence). The V end was cut by 5 bases, the J end by 2 bases, with 10 bases between.

The chain couples TRBV6-5 to TRBJ2-3; 11 bases line up with TRBD2. CDR1 is MNHEY, CDR2 SVGAGI, per germline. Unmatched junction bases numbered 2, after V lost 1 base and J lost 5 bases. The CDR3 runs to 15 residues. The CDR3, as DNA: TGTGCCAGCAGTTACTATGGACTAGCGGGAGATACGCAGTATTTT. The encoded protein is CASSYYGLAGDTQYF.

DNA for the CDR3: TGTGCCAGCACTGACAGGCCCCCTAGGGGCCCCAAACTGTTTTTT. Protein: CASTDRPPRGPKLFF. The chain links TRBV28 to TRBJ1-4, with D possibly being TRBD1 (6 bases). The V end was cut by 7 bases, the J end by 11 bases, with 23 bases between. The CDR3 contains 15 residues. CDR1 and CDR2 from the germline V gene are MDHEN and SYDVKM.

The chain employs TRBV18 and TRBJ1-3; no clear D gene. The CDR3 has 16 residues. Trimming took off 3 bases at V and 0 bases at J, with 12 bases between the two ends. Looked up from germline, CDR1 is KGHSH and CDR2 is LQKENI. CDR3 amino acids: CASSPLHGSSGNTIYF. CDR3 DNA sequence: TGTGCCAGCTCACCTCTCCACGGGAGCTCTGGAAACACCATATATTTT. The full variable domain, in which reference TRBV18 and TRBJ1-3 provide the parts outside the CDR3, is NAGVMQNPRHLVRRRGQEARLRCSPMKGHSHVYWYRQLPEEGLKFMVYLQKENIIDESGMPKERFSAEFPKEGPSILRIQQVVRGDSAAYFCASSPLHGSSGNTIYFGEGSWLTVV.

The chain uses TRBV19 and TRBJ2-1, with TRBD2 as a possible D gene (6 bases). V was cut by 3 bases and J by 8 bases, with 26 bases left in between. The CDR3 spans 18 residues. Germline V CDR1 and CDR2: LNHDA, SQIVND (reference sequence). The CDR3 reads CASSMDGRGLSYGDEQFF. The CDR3 DNA is TGTGCCAGTAGTATGGACGGGAGAGGGTTATCCTACGGCGATGAGCAGTTCTTC.

In its sample, this clone was seen once. The rearrangement links TRBV4-2 to TRBJ2-5, with 10 bases that match TRBD1. Germline assignment: CDR1 LGHNA and CDR2 YNFKEQ. Trimming at V came to 4 bases and at J to 4 bases, leaving 6 bases not matched to a gene. This CDR3 contains 15 residues. CDR3 sequence reads: CASSRGTGVRETQYF. CDR3 in DNA: TGTGCCAGCAGCCGTGGGACAGGGGTTCGAGAGACCCAGTACTTC.

This chain links TRBV3-1 (or the pseudogene TRBV3-2) with TRBJ1-1; the D gene is possibly TRBD1 (5 bases). The CDR3 sequence is 15 residues long. Germline V lookup: CDR1 LGHDT, CDR2 YNNKEL (reference sequence). Trimming took off 8 bases at V and 4 bases at J, with 20 bases between the two ends. The CDR3, as DNA: TGTGCCAGCCACCGGTCGGCAGGGTCGGGCACTGAAGCTTTCTTT. Protein sequence: CASHRSAGSGTEAFF.

Comment on this clone: The junction departs from germline at one end; a sequencing error may be responsible. The gene calls are TRBV5-5 and TRBJ2-1; D is uncertain. Germline V gene lookup returns CDR1 SGHKS and CDR2 YYEKEE (reference sequence). CDR3 length: 12 amino acids. CDR3 DNA sequence: TGTGCCACCAGCTTGGCGTACAATGAGCAGTTCTTC. Translating it yields CATSLAYNEQFF. The full variable domain, in which reference TRBV5-5 and TRBJ2-1 provide the parts outside the CDR3, is DAGVTQSPTHLIKTRGQQVTLRCSPISGHKSVSWYQQVLGQGPQFIFQYYEKEERGRGNFPDRFSARQFPNYSSELNVNALLLGDSALYLCATSLAYNEQFFGPGTRLTVL.

The chain combines TRBV19 with TRBJ1-1, with D possibly matching TRBD1 (6 bases). Trimming removed 7 bases at V and 4 bases at J, with 13 bases between. CDR3 length equals 13 residues. Looked up from germline, CDR1 is LNHDA and CDR2 is SQIVND (reference sequence). DNA for the CDR3: TGTGCCAGTAACGGGGGGCTTGGCACTGAAGCTTTCTTT. This encodes CASNGGLGTEAFF.

The chain carries TRBV5-6 and TRBJ1-1; TRBD1 matches at 7 bases. Germline loops: CDR1 SGHDT, CDR2 YYEEEE. V was clipped by 4 bases and J by 8 bases; unmatched bases: 8. This CDR3 is 13 amino acids long. In DNA form, the CDR3 reads TGTGCCAGCAGCCCACCGAGACAGGGCGAAGCTTTCTTT. This codes for CASSPPRQGEAFF. Looking up the rest from reference TRBV5-6 and TRBJ1-1 gives the full variable domain: DAGVTQSPTHLIKTRGQQVTLRCSPKSGHDTVSWYQQALGQGPQFIFQYYEEEERQRGNFPDRFSGHQFPNYSSELNVNALLLGDSALYLCASSPPRQGEAFFGQGTRLTVV.

In nucleotides, the CDR3 is TGTGCCAGCAGCCGGTGGGTGACTAGCGGGGCCTACGAGCAGTACTTC. This encodes CASSRWVTSGAYEQYF. The chain recombines TRBV27 with TRBJ2-7; 11 nucleotides line up with TRBD2. The germline V gene encodes CDR1 MNHEY and CDR2 SMNVEV (reference sequence). The CDR3 is made up of 16 amino acids. Losses at the gene ends were 6 bases for V and 2 bases for J; bases not matched to a gene: 9.

V and J are TRBV7-9 and TRBJ2-1; D may be TRBD2 (6 bases). The CDR3 has 14 residues. The V and J ends lost 1 base and 7 bases respectively, with 11 bases between them. Germline loops: CDR1 SEHNR, CDR2 FQNEAQ (reference sequence). The CDR3 protein is CASSLDGGINEQFF. The CDR3 DNA sequence: TGTGCCAGCAGCTTAGATGGGGGGATTAATGAGCAGTTCTTC.

This clone appeared a few times. The V gene is TRBV4-2, the J gene TRBJ2-1, with D perhaps matching TRBD2 (5 bases). There are 16 residues in the CDR3. The germline V gene has CDR1 LGHNA and CDR2 YNFKEQ. V shed 1 base and J shed 8 bases, with 18 bases lying between them. As DNA, the CDR3 is TGTGCCAGCAGCCAAGCTCGAGGGATGGGTTCGGATGAGCAGTTCTTC. It translates to CASSQARGMGSDEQFF.

The chain has TRBV19 and TRBJ1-4, with a tentative D call TRBD1 (5 bases). Germline V CDR1 and CDR2: LNHDA, SQIVND (reference sequence). There are 16 residues in the CDR3. The V end was cut by 4 bases, the J end by 5 bases, with 17 bases between. CDR3 sequence (DNA): TGTGCCAGTAGTAGGCCAACGACAGTTAGGAATGAAAAACTGTTTTTT. It yields the protein CASSRPTTVRNEKLFF. Full variable domain (outside the CDR3, taken from reference TRBV19 and TRBJ1-4): DGGITQSPKYLFRKEGQNVTLSCEQNLNHDAMYWYRQDPGQGLRLIYYSQIVNDFQKGDIAEGYSVSREKKESFPLTVTSAQKNPTAFYLCASSRPTTVRNEKLFFGSGTQLSVL.

The chain recombines TRBV19 with TRBJ1-5, with a weak D call TRBD1 (5 bases). In germline, CDR1 is LNHDA, CDR2 SQIVND (reference sequence). V lost 4 bases to trimming and J lost 11 bases, with 18 bases between them. There are 14 residues in the CDR3. CDR3 bases: TGTGCCAGTAGTACCGTTGCGGGGACGGGAGCCCAGCATTTT. Protein sequence: CASSTVAGTGAQHF.

V and J are TRBV5-4 and TRBJ2-1; 9 positions agree with TRBD1. The germline gives CDR1 SGHNT, CDR2 YYREEE (reference sequence). This CDR3 contains 15 residues. Trimming removed 5 bases from V and 7 bases from J; junction bases left unmatched: 10. CDR3 sequence: CASRVSATGGNEQFF. DNA of the CDR3: TGTGCCAGCAGAGTTAGCGCGACAGGGGGAAATGAGCAGTTCTTC.

The gene calls are TRBV5-1 and TRBJ1-6; D gene ambiguous. The CDR3 is made up of 13 amino acids. CDR1 is SGHRS, CDR2 YFSETQ, per germline. V shed 0 bases and J shed 8 bases, with 6 bases lying between them. CDR3 protein: CASSLEPDSPLHF. In DNA form, the CDR3 reads TGCGCCAGCAGCTTGGAACCGGATTCACCCCTCCACTTT.